This passage covers 8 T cell receptor beta chains from one sample sequenced in a study of T-cell memory formation after mild COVID-19. TCRdb fed the 5' RACE reads into MiXCR, producing one record per CDR3 protein. Of almost 250,000 distinct CDR3 sequences listed, less than 20% are singletons. The specimen sequenced was PBMCs or a T cell subset sorted from them (not recorded which). Every receptor here comes from an adult woman who had mild COVID-19 (a few samples of this study predate the infection). Cell type and time point are not known.

V and J are TRBV12-3 or TRBV12-4 and TRBJ1-2; D unresolved. This CDR3 has 14 residues. Trimming pared 1 base from V and 3 bases from J, leaving 9 bases between. As DNA, the CDR3 is TGTGCCAGCAGTTTAGAGTTATTGGACTATGGCTACACCTTC. Residues: CASSLELLDYGYTF.

This clonotype occurred a few times. The chain is built from TRBV5-1 and TRBJ2-1; TRBD1 matches at 10 bases. CDR3 length: 15 amino acids. CDR1 and CDR2 (germline): SGHRS, YFSETQ. V shed 4 bases and J 9 bases; nucleotides not matched to a gene: 10. For the CDR3, the DNA is TGCGCCAGCAGCACATCCCGGGACAGGGGCCCTGAGCAGTTCTTC. This encodes CASSTSRDRGPEQFF.

This clonotype has at least ten counts. This chain links TRBV7-2 with TRBJ1-3; TRBD1 matches at 8 bases. V lost 5 bases and J lost 4; bases outside the gene matches: 10. Germline assignment: CDR1 SGHTA and CDR2 FQGNSA. This CDR3 has 16 amino acids. In nucleotides, the CDR3 is TGTGCCAGCAGCGCTACAGGGGGTGGCAGAGGAAACACCATATATTTT. Protein sequence: CASSATGGGRGNTIYF.

The sample holds a few counts of this clonotype. The V gene is TRBV29-1, the J gene TRBJ2-7; D is unclear. Germline CDR1 SQVTM, CDR2 ANQGSEA. V dropped 3 bases and J dropped 1 base, with 7 bases sitting between them. CDR3 length equals 12 residues. The DNA of the CDR3 is TGCAGCGTTGATTTTGGGTCCTACGAGCAGTACTTC. Translated, it gives CSVDFGSYEQYF.

The chain combines TRBV5-1 with TRBJ1-1, with unresolved D. CDR1 SGHRS and CDR2 YFSETQ come from the germline V gene. Trimming took off 1 base at V and 0 bases at J, with 7 bases between the two ends. This CDR3 spans 14 amino acids. This CDR3 reads CASSLYQVNTEAFF. The DNA of the CDR3 is TGCGCCAGCAGCTTGTATCAGGTGAACACTGAAGCTTTCTTT. Looking up the rest from reference TRBV5-1 and TRBJ1-1 gives the full variable domain: KAGVTQTPRYLIKTRGQQVTLSCSPISGHRSVSWYQQTPGQGLQFLFEYFSETQRNKGNFPGRFSGRQFSNSRSEMNVSTLELGDSALYLCASSLYQVNTEAFFGQGTRLTVV.

The chain recombines TRBV5-1 with TRBJ1-2, with D perhaps matching TRBD1 (5 bases). The V end was cut by 3 bases, the J end by 7 bases, with 16 bases between. Per the germline V gene, CDR1 is SGHRS and CDR2 is YFSETQ. This CDR3 has 14 residues. The CDR3 DNA follows: TGCGCCAGCAGCTCGGGGGATTCCCTTGCTGGCTACACCTTC. It specifies CASSSGDSLAGYTF.

The chain joins TRBV30 to TRBJ2-7, with no clear D. The V end lost 1 base, the J end lost 6 bases, and 19 bases lay between the germline ends. The CDR3 has 15 amino acids. Germline V gene sequence: CDR1 GTSNPN, CDR2 SVGIG (reference sequence). The CDR3, as DNA: TGTGCCTGGAGTGCAAGGAGTACCCTGCTTGGCGAGCAGTACTTC. Amino acid sequence: CAWSARSTLLGEQYF. Variable domain in full (rest from reference TRBV30 and TRBJ2-7): SQTIHQWPATLVQPVGSPLSLECTVEGTSNPNLYWYRQAAGRGLQLLFYSVGIGQISSEVPQNLSASRPQDRQFILSSKKLLLSDSGFYLCAWSARSTLLGEQYFGPGTRLTVT.

This clonotype has at least ten counts. The gene calls are TRBV27 and TRBJ1-5, with 7 bases that match TRBD1. Trimming took 4 bases from V and 9 from J; bases not matched to a gene: 12. Germline V gene data show CDR1 as MNHEY and CDR2 as SMNVEV (reference sequence). The CDR3 is 15 residues long. The CDR3 region has the DNA TGTGCCAGCAGTTCTTACCGGGACAGCGAGGGGCCCCAGCATTTT. Translating gives CASSSYRDSEGPQHF.